This T cell receptor (beta chain) is drawn from a study of blood T cell repertoires in COVID-19. Across the whole study: Both acute and convalescent COVID-19 samples were obtained from the United States, Italy and Spain. T cells, B-cell-depleted T cells, or PBMCs supplied cDNA or gDNA.

The germline CDR1 and CDR2 sequences are SGHAT and FQNNGV. Losses at the gene ends were 4 bases for V and 7 bases for J; bases not matched to a gene: 14. The CDR3 is 16 residues long. This clone was detected only once. Under the authors' procedure: Reference gene primer amplification gave estimated nucleated cell counts. Here immunoSEQ multiplex PCR was the method, and the copy in TCRdb shows in-frame clones only, minus some. Clone size and the V and J calls come from that table; the DNA yielded D and trimming. The profile shows some 110,000 clones, roughly 81% of them singletons. This receptor was taken from a man aged 40-55 years with acute or convalescent COVID-19. The sequenced sample consisted of peripheral blood. The chain links TRBV11-2 to TRBJ2-7; 9 bases line up with TRBD1. The CDR3 region has the DNA TGTGCCAGCAGCTCCCGCCGGGACAGGGCGCCTCAAGAGCAGTACTTC. Protein: CASSSRRDRAPQEQYF.